The 27 T cell receptor beta chains listed next were all sequenced from one sample in a study of T cells in Graves' hyperthyroidism and ophthalmopathy. Amplification of TCR beta CDR3 regions used RNA as the template. A first-round RT-PCR of the TCR CDR3 used the HTBI primer set. TCRdb reprocessed the multiplex PCR reads via MiXCR and lists one record per CDR3 protein. There are 370,000 or so distinct CDR3 sequences in the sample; less than 20% occur only once, and 25% to 35% lies in the top ten. Material for sequencing was blood. These TCRs come from a woman aged 18 to 35 with Graves' hyperthyroidism that later progressed to Graves' ophthalmopathy.

This clonotype was recorded many times. The genes are TRBV27 and TRBJ2-6; D tentatively fits TRBD1 or TRBD2 (6 bases each). Per germline, CDR1 MNHEY and CDR2 SMNVEV (reference sequence). CDR3 length: 15 residues. The ends were cut back, 7 bases at V and 4 bases at J, with 14 bases in the middle. The DNA of the CDR3 is TGTGCCAGCAAAGGGGGGACCAACGGGGCCAACGTCCTGACTTTC. This encodes CASKGGTNGANVLTF.

This clonotype was seen ten or more times. The chain employs TRBV18 and TRBJ2-7; 7 nucleotides agree with TRBD1. This CDR3 comprises 16 residues. V was pared by 1 base and J by 0 bases, with 6 bases of the junction left unmatched. In germline, CDR1 is KGHSH, CDR2 LQKENI. The CDR3 bases are TGTGCCAGCTCACCACGGGACAGCTTTTCCTCCTACGAGCAGTACTTC. It encodes CASSPRDSFSSYEQYF.

Worth noting for this clonotype: With a much larger clone just one base away, this may be a read error. The chain recombines TRBV9 with TRBJ2-1; 9 nucleotides align to TRBD2. The CDR3 runs 15 residues. V was pared by 0 bases and J by 5 bases, with 3 bases of the junction left unmatched. Germline loops: CDR1 SGDLS, CDR2 YYNGEE. DNA of the CDR3: TGTGCCAGCAGCGTAGGTCTAGCGGGACACAATGAGCAGTTCTTC. This translates into CASSVGLAGHNEQFF.

There are many counts of this clonotype. The chain is built from TRBV5-1 and TRBJ2-1, with a weak D call TRBD2 (5 bases). Germline lookup yields CDR1 SGHRS and CDR2 YFSETQ. V lost 0 bases and J lost 7, with 11 bases in between. The CDR3 consists of 14 residues. The CDR3 is CASSLGERVNEQFF. The DNA for the CDR3 is TGCGCCAGCAGCTTGGGGGAGAGGGTTAATGAGCAGTTCTTC.

This clonotype was observed many times. The chain links TRBV3-1 to TRBJ2-1; TRBD2 aligns across 13 bases. Germline V CDR1 and CDR2: LGHDT, YNNKEL (reference sequence). After removal of 1 base from V and 9 bases from J, the junction contained 6 bases not matched to a gene. The CDR3 has 16 residues. The CDR3 DNA sequence: TGTGCCAGCAGCCAAGGGGGACTAGCGGGAAGTAGTGAGCAGTTCTTC. It yields the protein CASSQGGLAGSSEQFF.

This clonotype has a handful of counts. The J gene is TRBJ2-1, the V gene TRBV29-1; tentatively, D is TRBD1 or TRBD2 (6 bases each). This CDR3 is built from 15 residues. Trimming removed 4 bases from V and 0 bases from J, with 13 bases in between. Germline V gene lookup returns CDR1 SQVTM and CDR2 ANQGSEA. The CDR3 DNA follows: TGCAGCGTTGGAACGGGGGCTAGCTCCTACAATGAGCAGTTCTTC. It yields the protein CSVGTGASSYNEQFF.

This clonotype was detected once. This chain connects TRBV28 to TRBJ1-1; maybe TRBD1 (5 bases). Looked up from germline, CDR1 is MDHEN and CDR2 is SYDVKM. The CDR3 contains 13 residues. The V end lost 4 bases, the J end lost 5 bases, and 11 bases lay between the germline ends. Here the CDR3 DNA reads TGTGCCAGCAGTTCTCAGGGTCTAACTGAAGCTTTCTTT. Its translation: CASSSQGLTEAFF.

At least ten counts were recorded for this clonotype. This rearrangement joins TRBV11-2 to TRBJ2-1; 12 nucleotides agree with TRBD1. The J segment lost 7 bases and the V segment lost 5 bases, leaving 6 bases of the junction unmatched. In germline, CDR1 is SGHAT, CDR2 FQNNGV. The CDR3 is 15 amino acids. For the CDR3, the DNA is TGTGCCAGCAGCCTTCCGGGACAGGGGGCGAATGAGCAGTTCTTC. Amino acids: CASSLPGQGANEQFF.

This clonotype was counted at least ten times. This chain joins TRBV27 and TRBJ1-5; D not resolved. CDR3 length: 13 residues. Per the germline V gene, CDR1 is MNHEY and CDR2 is SMNVEV (reference sequence). Trimming cost V 3 bases and J 5 bases, with 8 bases left between them. Here the CDR3 reads CASSFGLDQPQHF. The CDR3 nucleotides are TGTGCCAGCAGTTTCGGTTTGGATCAGCCCCAGCATTTT.

A few counts support this clonotype. The CDR3 here is CATSDSGTILGEQFF. CDR3 bases: TGTGCCACCAGTGATTCGGGGACTATCCTCGGTGAGCAGTTCTTC. The chain is built from TRBV24-1 and TRBJ2-1; 7 nucleotides agree with TRBD2. The V gene's germline CDR1 is KGHDR and CDR2 SFDVKD. The CDR3 extends over 15 amino acids. The V segment lost 2 bases and the J segment 9 bases; nucleotides outside the gene matches: 9.

The rearrangement uses TRBV5-1 and TRBJ2-3; D may correspond to TRBD1 or TRBD2 (5 bases each). CDR3 length: 13 residues. The V gene lost 8 bases and the J gene lost 3 bases, with 13 bases spanning the gap. Germline V gives CDR1 SGHRS, CDR2 YFSETQ. This CDR3 reads CASQRGETDTQYF. The CDR3 DNA reads as TGCGCCAGTCAGAGGGGCGAAACAGATACGCAGTATTTT.

This clonotype was detected ten times or more. The chain has TRBV28 and TRBJ2-3; possible D gene TRBD1, 6 bases. V gave up 6 bases and J gave up 2 bases, with 15 bases separating them. CDR1 and CDR2 (germline): MDHEN, SYDVKM. This CDR3 spans 15 amino acids. CDR3 bases: TGTGCCAGCAGCAACGACAGGTTAGACACAGATACGCAGTATTTT. Its translation: CASSNDRLDTDTQYF.

DNA of the CDR3: TGCGCCAGCAGCCAAGATAAAGGACCCTGGAACACTGAAGCTTTCTTT. Its protein is CASSQDKGPWNTEAFF. This chain links TRBV4-3 with TRBJ1-1; no clear D gene. The CDR3 is 16 residues long. Germline V gene data show CDR1 as LGHNA and CDR2 as YSLEER. V lost 0 bases to trimming and J lost 1 base, with 12 bases between them.

This chain links TRBV7-2 with TRBJ2-5, with D perhaps TRBD2 (6 bases). Trimming cost V 4 bases and J 5 bases, with 14 bases left between them. The CDR3 spans 14 residues. Germline V gene sequence: CDR1 SGHTA, CDR2 FQGNSA. CDR3 loop: CASSSIGGTETQYF. The CDR3 DNA is TGTGCCAGCAGCTCTATTGGGGGGACCGAGACCCAGTACTTC.

This clonotype was counted many times. The rearrangement joins TRBV3-1 to TRBJ2-1; D not certain. The CDR3 runs 13 residues. From germline, CDR1 is LGHDT and CDR2 YNNKEL (reference sequence). Trimming pared 4 bases from V and 5 bases from J, leaving 9 bases between. The CDR3 DNA reads as TGTGCCAGCAGCCTCCGGCCGAACAATGAGCAGTTCTTC. Translating it yields CASSLRPNNEQFF.

This clonotype was picked up many times. DNA for the CDR3: TGCGCCAGCAGCGCGGCCCCAGGAATCAAAGAGACCCAGTACTTC. It specifies CASSAAPGIKETQYF. V is TRBV5-1 and J is TRBJ2-5, with D unclear. CDR3 length: 15 amino acids. V was pared by 4 bases and J by 3 bases, with 16 bases between. CDR1 SGHRS and CDR2 YFSETQ come from the germline V gene.

This clonotype has ten or more counts. This rearrangement joins TRBV28 to TRBJ2-7; the match to TRBD2 covers 9 bases. This CDR3 contains 18 residues. With 6 bases clipped from V and 0 bases from J, the junction kept 15 bases outside the gene matches. CDR1 MDHEN and CDR2 SYDVKM come from the germline V gene. The CDR3 region is CASSLRELAGSYSYEQYF. For the CDR3, the DNA is TGTGCCAGCAGCCTCCGGGAACTAGCGGGTTCCTACTCCTACGAGCAGTACTTC.

This clonotype was observed many times. The chain carries TRBV11-2 and TRBJ2-1; 12 bases agree with TRBD2. Germline V lookup: CDR1 SGHAT, CDR2 FQNNGV. This CDR3 is 17 amino acids long. Losses at the gene ends were 4 bases for V and 7 bases for J; bases not matched to a gene: 11. The CDR3 nucleotides are TGTGCCAGCAGCTCCCGTCTAGCGGGAGGGCCGGGGAATGAGCAGTTCTTC. This translates into CASSSRLAGGPGNEQFF.

This clonotype came up many times. The CDR3, as DNA: TGTGCCAGCGGTCGGGACAGCGGGACCTACGAGCAGTACTTC. This encodes CASGRDSGTYEQYF. The J gene is TRBJ2-7, the V gene TRBV2; D tentatively reads TRBD1 or TRBD2 (7 bases each). CDR1 and CDR2 from the germline V gene are SNHLY and FYNNEI. The CDR3 has 14 residues. V was cut by 8 bases and J by 2 bases, with 16 bases left in between.

In its sample, this clonotype was seen many times. The CDR3 spells CASIWDRDGYTF. CDR3 nucleotide sequence: TGTGCCAGCATATGGGACAGGGATGGCTACACCTTC. This sequence joins TRBV2 and TRBJ1-2, with TRBD1 identical over 9 bases. The trim removed 7 bases at V and 6 bases at J, leaving 3 bases unmatched. The CDR3 runs 12 residues. Germline CDR1 and CDR2: SNHLY and FYNNEI.

This clonotype was seen many times. The chain carries TRBV20-1 and TRBJ1-1; no clear D gene. Trimming removed 3 bases at V and 0 bases at J, with 11 bases between. The germline V gene has CDR1 DFQATT and CDR2 SNEGSKA (reference sequence). CDR3 length: 14 amino acids. This CDR3 is CSARWEHMNTEAFF. CDR3 DNA: TGCAGTGCTAGGTGGGAACACATGAACACTGAAGCTTTCTTT.

As DNA, the CDR3 is TGTGCCAGCAGCGGAACCCCCGTAGGAGATATGAACACTGAAGCTTTCTTT. Translating gives CASSGTPVGDMNTEAFF. This rearrangement joins TRBV7-6 to TRBJ1-1; D uncertain. The CDR3 loop spans 17 amino acids. The germline V gene encodes CDR1 SGHVS and CDR2 FNYEAQ. Between the trimmed V and J ends, which lost 5 bases and 0 bases, there was a span of 19 bases.

The chain carries TRBV2 and TRBJ1-1; TRBD1 matches at 10 bases. The CDR3 spans 15 residues. CDR1 and CDR2 from the germline V gene are SNHLY and FYNNEI. With V trimmed by 6 bases and J by 3 bases, 7 bases remained unmatched. The CDR3 sequence is CASSGGQGRDTEAFF. The DNA for the CDR3 is TGTGCCAGCAGCGGGGGACAGGGGAGGGACACTGAAGCTTTCTTT.

This clonotype was seen repeatedly, ten times or more. The CDR3 protein is CASSSGRSSGNTIYF. The CDR3 DNA sequence: TGTGCCAGCAGCTCGGGACGGAGCTCTGGAAACACCATATATTTT. The J gene is TRBJ1-3, the V gene TRBV9, with a weak D call TRBD1 (5 bases). V gave up 4 bases and J gave up 0 bases, with 11 bases separating them. The CDR3 covers 15 residues. Germline V CDR1 and CDR2: SGDLS, YYNGEE.

This clonotype was seen more than once but under ten times. J is TRBJ2-7 and V is TRBV5-1, with TRBD1 as a possible D gene (6 bases). V lost 0 bases, J lost 9 bases, and 10 bases lay in between. Germline V gene lookup returns CDR1 SGHRS and CDR2 YFSETQ. This CDR3 is 12 amino acids long. This CDR3 reads CASSLGADRQYF. As DNA, the CDR3 is TGCGCCAGCAGCTTGGGAGCGGACAGGCAGTACTTC.

There are many counts of this clonotype. The CDR3 loop reads CASSLRGAGEKLFF. As DNA, the CDR3 is TGTGCCAGCAGCTTACGGGGGGCCGGCGAAAAACTGTTTTTT. The chain uses TRBV13 and TRBJ1-4; a possible D gene is TRBD1 (6 bases). Between the trimmed V and J ends, which lost 2 bases and 8 bases, there was a span of 12 bases. Germline lookup yields CDR1 PRHDT and CDR2 FYEKMQ (reference sequence). The CDR3 extends over 14 amino acids.

This chain uses TRBV28 with TRBJ2-3, with 8 bases identical to TRBD1. Germline values: CDR1 MDHEN, CDR2 SYDVKM. The CDR3 length is 14 residues. With V trimmed by 6 bases and J by 4 bases, 6 bases remained unmatched. The CDR3 DNA reads TGTGCCAGCAGGTCCGGACAGGGATCAGATACGCAGTATTTT. It encodes CASRSGQGSDTQYF.